This T cell receptor beta chain appears in the sequencing data of a study of blood T cell repertoires in COVID-19. Germline assignment: CDR1 LNHDA and CDR2 SQIVND (reference sequence). The length of the CDR3 is 15 residues. The V segment lost 3 bases and the J segment 3 bases; nucleotides outside the gene matches: 7. Using immunoSEQ multiplex PCR, the repertoire was profiled, and TCRdb retains in-frame clones only, with some absent. This sample has approximately 140,000 clones, with about 87% found just once. The J gene is TRBJ1-1, the V gene TRBV19; 7 nucleotides match TRBD1. The sample consisted of peripheral blood. The receptor was isolated from a human donor with COVID-19, enrolled during active disease. The donor label of this sample is uncertain. CDR3 region: CASSMSTGSDTEAFF. The CDR3 coding sequence is TGTGCCAGTAGTATGTCGACAGGGAGCGACACTGAAGCTTTCTTT.